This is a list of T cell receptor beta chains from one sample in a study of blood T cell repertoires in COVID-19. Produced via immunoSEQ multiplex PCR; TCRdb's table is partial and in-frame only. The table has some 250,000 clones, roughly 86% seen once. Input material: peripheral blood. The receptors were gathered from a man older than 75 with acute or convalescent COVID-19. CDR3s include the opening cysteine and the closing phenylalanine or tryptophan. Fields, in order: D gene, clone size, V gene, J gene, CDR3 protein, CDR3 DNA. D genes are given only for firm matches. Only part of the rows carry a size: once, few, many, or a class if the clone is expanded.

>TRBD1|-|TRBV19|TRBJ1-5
CATRTGIGQPQHF
TGTGCCACTCGGACAGGGATAGGCCAGCCCCAGCATTTT
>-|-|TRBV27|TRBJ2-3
CASSLSGRRGGGTDTQYF
TGTGCCAGCAGTTTATCTGGCCGGCGGGGTGGGGGTACAGATACGCAGTATTTT
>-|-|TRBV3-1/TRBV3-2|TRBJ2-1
CASSQETDISYNEQFF
TGTGCCAGCAGCCAAGAAACCGACATCTCCTACAATGAGCAGTTCTTC
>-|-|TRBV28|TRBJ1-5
CASSLLYSNQPQHF
TGTGCCAGCAGTTTATTGTATAGCAATCAGCCCCAGCATTTT
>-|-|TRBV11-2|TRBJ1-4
CASSTEEGGEKLFF
TGTGCCAGCAGCACGGAGGAGGGAGGGGAAAAACTGTTTTTT
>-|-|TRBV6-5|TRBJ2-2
CASRSGALGELFF
TGTGCCAGCAGATCTGGAGCTCTCGGGGAGCTGTTTTTT
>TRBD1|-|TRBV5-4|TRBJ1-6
CASSRDRVSSSPLHF
TGTGCCAGCAGCCGGGACAGGGTTAGTAGTTCACCCCTCCACTTT
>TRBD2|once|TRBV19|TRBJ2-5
CASSIAGGRETQYF
TGTGCCAGTAGTATAGCGGGAGGGCGGGAGACCCAGTACTTC
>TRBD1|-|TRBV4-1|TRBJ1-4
CASSLGLPGTVEGKLFF
TGCGCCAGCAGCCTGGGGTTACCGGGGACAGTGGAGGGAAAACTGTTTTTT
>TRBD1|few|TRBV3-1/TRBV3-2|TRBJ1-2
CASSQTPRTGGGHGYTF
TGTGCCAGCAGCCAAACTCCTCGGACAGGGGGCGGCCACGGCTACACCTTC
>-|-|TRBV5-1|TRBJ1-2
CASSPTGRSYGYTF
TGCGCCAGCAGCCCGACAGGTCGATCTTATGGCTACACCTTC
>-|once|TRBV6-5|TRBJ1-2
CASRGSGEKGYGYTF
TGTGCCAGCAGAGGTAGTGGGGAGAAAGGGTATGGCTACACCTTC
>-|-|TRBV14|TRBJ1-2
CASSQDYGYGYTF
TGTGCCAGCAGCCAAGATTACGGCTATGGCTACACCTTC
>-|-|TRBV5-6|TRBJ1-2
CASSWGVEGYTF
TGTGCCAGCAGCTGGGGGGTTGAGGGCTACACCTTC
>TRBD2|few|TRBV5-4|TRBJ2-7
CASSRKAGVNPYEQYF
TGTGCCAGCAGCAGAAAAGCGGGGGTGAATCCCTACGAGCAGTACTTC
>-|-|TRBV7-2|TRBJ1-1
CASSLIPGMNTEAFF
TGTGCCAGCAGCTTAATCCCAGGGATGAACACTGAAGCTTTCTTT
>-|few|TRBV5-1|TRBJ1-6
CASSLSGDIGKSPLHF
TGCGCCAGCAGCTTGTCGGGGGATATTGGGAAATCACCCCTCCACTTT
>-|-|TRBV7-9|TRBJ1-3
CASSLRAGGLSGNTIYF
TGTGCCAGCAGTCTAAGGGCGGGCGGTCTCTCTGGAAACACCATATATTTT
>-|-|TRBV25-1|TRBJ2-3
CASSGFRGSADTQYF
TGTGCCAGCAGTGGATTCAGGGGAAGCGCAGATACGCAGTATTTT
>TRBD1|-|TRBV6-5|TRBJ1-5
CASRPRDSPNQPQHF
TGTGCCAGCAGACCCCGGGACAGTCCGAATCAGCCCCAGCATTTT
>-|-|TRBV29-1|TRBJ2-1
CSVGTTRGEFF
TGCAGCGTTGGGACCACTCGCGGGGAGTTCTTC
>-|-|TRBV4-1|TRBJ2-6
CASSQRSGANVLTF
TGCGCCAGCAGCCAGAGGTCTGGGGCCAACGTCCTGACTTTC
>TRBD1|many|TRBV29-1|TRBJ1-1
CSGQTGLNTEAFF
TGCAGCGGCCAGACAGGGTTGAACACTGAAGCTTTCTTT
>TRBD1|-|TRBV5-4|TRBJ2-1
CASSVAGQGVDEQFF
TGTGCCAGCAGCGTAGCCGGACAGGGTGTCGATGAGCAGTTCTTC
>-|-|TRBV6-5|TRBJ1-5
CASRTGNNQPQHF
TGTGCCAGCAGGACAGGCAACAATCAGCCCCAGCATTTT
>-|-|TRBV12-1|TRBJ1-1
CASSRGLWGGLNTEAFF
TGTGCCAGCAGCCGTGGGCTGTGGGGGGGCCTGAACACTGAAGCTTTCTTT